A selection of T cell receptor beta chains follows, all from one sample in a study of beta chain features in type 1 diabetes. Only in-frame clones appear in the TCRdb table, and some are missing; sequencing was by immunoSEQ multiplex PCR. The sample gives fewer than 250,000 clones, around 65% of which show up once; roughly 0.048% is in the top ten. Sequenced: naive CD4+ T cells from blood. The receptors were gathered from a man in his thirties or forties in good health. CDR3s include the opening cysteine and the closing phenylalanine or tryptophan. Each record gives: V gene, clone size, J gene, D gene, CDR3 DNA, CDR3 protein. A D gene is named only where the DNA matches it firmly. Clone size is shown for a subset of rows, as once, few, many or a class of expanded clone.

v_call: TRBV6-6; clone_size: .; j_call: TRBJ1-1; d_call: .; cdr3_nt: TGTGCCAGCAGCTACGCTTGGGAAGCTTTCTTT; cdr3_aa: CASSYAWEAFF
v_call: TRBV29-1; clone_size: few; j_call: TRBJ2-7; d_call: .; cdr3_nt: TGCAGCGTTGAAGTCCGTTATACCTACGAGCAGTACTTC; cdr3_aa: CSVEVRYTYEQYF
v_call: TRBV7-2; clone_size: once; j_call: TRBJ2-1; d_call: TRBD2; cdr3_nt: TGTGCCAGCAGCTGGACTGTGGCTAGCGGTAACAATGAGCAGTTCTTC; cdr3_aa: CASSWTVASGNNEQFF
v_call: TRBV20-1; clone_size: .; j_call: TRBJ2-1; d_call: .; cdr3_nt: TGCAGTGCTAGCTCGGGCGGGGAGCAGTTCTTC; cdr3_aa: CSASSGGEQFF
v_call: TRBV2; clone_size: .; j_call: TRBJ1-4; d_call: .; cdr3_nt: TGTGCCAGCACCCCGAGGGATGAAAAACTGTTTTTT; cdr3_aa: CASTPRDEKLFF
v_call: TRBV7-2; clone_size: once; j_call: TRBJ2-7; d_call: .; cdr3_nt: TGTGCCAGCAGCTTAGGCGCCTACGAGCAGTACTTC; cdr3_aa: CASSLGAYEQYF
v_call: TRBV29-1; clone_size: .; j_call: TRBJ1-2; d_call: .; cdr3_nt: TGCAGCGTTGAAGGGACCGGCTACACCTTC; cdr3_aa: CSVEGTGYTF
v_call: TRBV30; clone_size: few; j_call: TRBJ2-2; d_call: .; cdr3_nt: TGTGCCTGGAGTGTAGACGGGGGCCGCACCGGGGAGCTGTTTTTT; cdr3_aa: CAWSVDGGRTGELFF
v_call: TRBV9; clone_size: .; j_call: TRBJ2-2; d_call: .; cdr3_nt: TGTGCCAGCAGTACCGACTCCTTCGCCGGGGAGCTGTTTTTT; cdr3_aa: CASSTDSFAGELFF
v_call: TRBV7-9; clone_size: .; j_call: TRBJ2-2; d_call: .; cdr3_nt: TGTGCCAGCAGCTTCGACAGGAACACCGGGGAGCTGTTTTTT; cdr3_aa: CASSFDRNTGELFF
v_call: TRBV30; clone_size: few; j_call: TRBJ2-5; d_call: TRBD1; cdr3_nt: TGTGCCTGGAGTCCTACCGGGACAGCGTACCAAGAGACCCAGTACTTC; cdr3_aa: CAWSPTGTAYQETQYF
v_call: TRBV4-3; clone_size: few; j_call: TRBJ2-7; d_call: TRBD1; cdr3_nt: TGCGCCAGCAGCCAGCAAGGACAGGGGAGGTACGAGCAGTACTTC; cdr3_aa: CASSQQGQGRYEQYF
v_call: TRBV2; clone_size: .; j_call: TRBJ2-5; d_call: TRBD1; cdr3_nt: TGTGCCAGCAGTCTGGACAGGGTTCAAGAGACCCAGTACTTC; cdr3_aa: CASSLDRVQETQYF
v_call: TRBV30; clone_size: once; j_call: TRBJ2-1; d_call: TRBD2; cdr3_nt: TGTGCCTGGGGGACTAGCGGGAGGGCTCCATTTAGTCAGCAGTTCTTC; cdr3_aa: CAWGTSGRAPFSQQFF
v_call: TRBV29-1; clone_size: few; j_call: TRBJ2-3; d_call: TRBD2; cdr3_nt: TGCAGCGTGATAGTAGCGGGAGGGCCGGGAGGAGATACGCAGTATTTT; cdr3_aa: CSVIVAGGPGGDTQYF
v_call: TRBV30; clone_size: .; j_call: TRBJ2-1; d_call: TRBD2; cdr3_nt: TGTGCCTTAACCCGACAGGGGGGACTAGCGGGACTCAATGAGCAGTTCTTC; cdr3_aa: CALTRQGGLAGLNEQFF
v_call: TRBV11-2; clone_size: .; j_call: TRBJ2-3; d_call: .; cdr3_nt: TGTGCCAGCGGGCTGACGGCGGGCACAGATACGCAGTATTTT; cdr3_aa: CASGLTAGTDTQYF
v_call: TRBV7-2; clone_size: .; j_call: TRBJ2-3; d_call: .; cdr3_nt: TGTGCCAGCGCCCAACCAGCGGCAGATACGCAGTATTTT; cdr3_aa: CASAQPAADTQYF
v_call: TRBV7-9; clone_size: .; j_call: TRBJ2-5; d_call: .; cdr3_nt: TGTGCCAGCAGCTTAGTCTCCAGCCAGTGGACCCAGTACTTC; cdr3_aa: CASSLVSSQWTQYF
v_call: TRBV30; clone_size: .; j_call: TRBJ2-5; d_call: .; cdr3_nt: TGTGCCTGGAGCGTTGGGCAAAAGCAGACCCAGTACTTC; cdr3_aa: CAWSVGQKQTQYF
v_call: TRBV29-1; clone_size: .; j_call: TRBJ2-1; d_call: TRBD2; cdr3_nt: TGCAGCGTTGGGACTAGCGGGAGAGTGTTGGGTGAGCAGTTCTTC; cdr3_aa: CSVGTSGRVLGEQFF
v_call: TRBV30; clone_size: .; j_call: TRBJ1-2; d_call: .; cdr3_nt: TGTGCCTTCGCGCAGGGACCCCTCTATGGCTACACCTTC; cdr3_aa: CAFAQGPLYGYTF
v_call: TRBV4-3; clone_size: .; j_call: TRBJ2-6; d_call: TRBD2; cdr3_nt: TGCGCCAGCAGCCAACGGATAGCGGGAGGGAACTCTGGGGCCAACGTCCTGACTTTC; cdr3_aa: CASSQRIAGGNSGANVLTF
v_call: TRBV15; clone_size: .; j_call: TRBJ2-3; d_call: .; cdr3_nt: TGTGCCACCAGCACAACAATTCAGAGTCGCACAGATACGCAGTATTTT; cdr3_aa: CATSTTIQSRTDTQYF
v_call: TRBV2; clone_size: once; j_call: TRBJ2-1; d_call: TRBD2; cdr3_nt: TGTGCCAGCAGAAGACTAGCGGGAGGGTCTAATGAGCAGTTCTTC; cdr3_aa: CASRRLAGGSNEQFF
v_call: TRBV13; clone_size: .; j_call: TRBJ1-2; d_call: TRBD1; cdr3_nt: TGTGCCAGCAGCTGGACAGGGGGCGGCTACACCTTC; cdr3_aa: CASSWTGGGYTF
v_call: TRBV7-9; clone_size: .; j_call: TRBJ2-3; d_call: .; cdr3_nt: TGTGCCAGCAGCTTAGGGGAGCAATTT; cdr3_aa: CASSLGEQF
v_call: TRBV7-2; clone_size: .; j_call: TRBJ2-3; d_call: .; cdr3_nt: TGTGCCAGCAGCTTACAGGGAACCGATACGCAGTATTTT; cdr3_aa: CASSLQGTDTQYF
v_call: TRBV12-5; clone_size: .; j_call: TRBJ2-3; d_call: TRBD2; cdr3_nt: TGTGCTAGTGGTTTCCCCTTCAGCGGGGGTTACACAGATACGCAGTATTTT; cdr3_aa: CASGFPFSGGYTDTQYF
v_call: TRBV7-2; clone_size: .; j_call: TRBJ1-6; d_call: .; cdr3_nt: TGTGCCAGCAGCCTACATCGACAGCCCGAGTATTCACCCCTCCACTTT; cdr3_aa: CASSLHRQPEYSPLHF
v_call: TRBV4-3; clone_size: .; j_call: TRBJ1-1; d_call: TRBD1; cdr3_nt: TGCGCCAGCAGCCAAGATCTAAGGGGGCTGGGTGAAGCTTTCTTT; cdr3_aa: CASSQDLRGLGEAFF
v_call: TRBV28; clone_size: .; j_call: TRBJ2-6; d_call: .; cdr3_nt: TGTGCCAGCAGTTTATCGTGGTATGGGGCCAACGTCCTGACTTTC; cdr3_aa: CASSLSWYGANVLTF
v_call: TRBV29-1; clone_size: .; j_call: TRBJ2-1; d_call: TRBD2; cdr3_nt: TGCAGCGTACTACTAGCGGGGCCGACTTTTTACAATGAGCAGTTCTTC; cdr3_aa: CSVLLAGPTFYNEQFF
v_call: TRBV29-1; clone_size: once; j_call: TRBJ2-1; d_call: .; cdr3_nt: TGCAGCGGGACCGGGACGCCGAGCTCCTACAATGAGCAGTTCTTC; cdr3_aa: CSGTGTPSSYNEQFF
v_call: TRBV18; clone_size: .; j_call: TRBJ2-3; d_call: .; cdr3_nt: TGTGCCAGCTCATCCCAGGGAGTTGTCACAGATACGCAGTATTTT; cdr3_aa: CASSSQGVVTDTQYF